The source of this T cell receptor (beta chain) is a study of glioma-infiltrating T cells after dendritic cell vaccination. All glioblastoma patients lacked an isocitrate dehydrogenase mutation. The CDR3 is 15 residues long. Trimming cost V 2 bases and J 4 bases, with 14 bases left between them. Germline CDR1 reads MNHNS; CDR2 reads SASEGT. This table comes from immunoSEQ multiplex PCR, and its TCRdb copy is limited to in-frame clones, with some not included. The sample lists almost 65,000 clones; 75% to 85% were seen once. V usage is TRBV6-1 and J usage is TRBJ1-2, with a possible D match to TRBD1 (5 bases). This sample comprised blood, obtained before dendritic cell vaccination. This TCR was sampled from a human donor with glioblastoma. The chain's CDR3 is CASSEWGQGSYGYTF. The CDR3 coding sequence is TGTGCCAGCAGTGAATGGGGCCAGGGTAGCTATGGCTACACCTTC.